This T cell receptor (beta chain) emerged from a study of early T cells in non-severe SARS-CoV-2 infection. TCRdb re-analysed the 5' RACE reads in MiXCR, keeping a single row per CDR3 protein. The profile covers roughly 49,000 distinct CDR3 sequences, with about 4% appearing a single time and around 6% taken by the ten largest. The CDR3 loop spans 17 amino acids. Trimming left V 1 base short and J 6 bases short, with 19 bases between. Germline loops: CDR1 SGHDN, CDR2 FVKESK. This clonotype has only a few counts. Sequencing was performed on whole blood. The clonotype originates from an adult who was a healthcare worker with PCR-confirmed SARS-CoV-2 infection or an uninfected control (not recorded which). The J gene is TRBJ2-1, the V gene TRBV14; D remains ambiguous. CDR3 sequence reads: CASSQGWWGSSPNEQFF. For the CDR3, the DNA is TGTGCCAGCAGCCAAGGGTGGTGGGGTAGTTCCCCCAATGAGCAGTTCTTC.